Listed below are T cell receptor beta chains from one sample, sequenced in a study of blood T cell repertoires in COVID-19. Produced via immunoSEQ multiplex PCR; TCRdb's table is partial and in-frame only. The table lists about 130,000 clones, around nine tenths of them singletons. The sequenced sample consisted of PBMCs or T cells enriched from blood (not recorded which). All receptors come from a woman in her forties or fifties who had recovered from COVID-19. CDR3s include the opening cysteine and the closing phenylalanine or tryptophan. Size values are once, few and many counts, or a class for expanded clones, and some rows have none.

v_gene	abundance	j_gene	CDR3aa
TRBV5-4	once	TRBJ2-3	CASSLRTGGTDTQYF
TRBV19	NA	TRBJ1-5	CASRYTGNQPQHF
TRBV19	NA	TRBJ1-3	CASTLRDGNTIYF
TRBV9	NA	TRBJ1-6	CASSVGQGSSPLHF
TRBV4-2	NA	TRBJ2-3	CASSLGPGTSGGLSTDTQYF
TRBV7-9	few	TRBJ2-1	CASSFQLARHEQFF
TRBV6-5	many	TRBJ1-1	CASSYSGRKTEAFF
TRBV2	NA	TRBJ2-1	CASRRGGAAYNEQFF
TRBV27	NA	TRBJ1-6	CASRTGGNRNSPLHF
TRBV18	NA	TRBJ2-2	CASSPRMGGGSNTGELFF
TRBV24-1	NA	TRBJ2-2	CATSEAGTLNTGELFF
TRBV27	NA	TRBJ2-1	CASRDRGYNEQFF
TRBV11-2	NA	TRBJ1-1	CASSLGGPESEAFF
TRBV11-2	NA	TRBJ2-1	CASSLGQGVYNEQFF
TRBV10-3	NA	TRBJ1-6	CAISRQEANSPLHF
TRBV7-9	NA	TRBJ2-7	CASSSGSFEGYEQYF
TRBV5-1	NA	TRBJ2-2	CASSPTGSTGELFF
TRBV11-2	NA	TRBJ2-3	CASSAEPGLAGGYTDTQYF
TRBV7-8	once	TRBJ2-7	CASSLSGGLSYEQYF
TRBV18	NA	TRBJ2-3	CASSPRTGGSDTQYF
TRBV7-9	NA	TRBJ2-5	CASSLASGGQETQYF
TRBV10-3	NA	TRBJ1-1	CAIRRDRGLGEAFF
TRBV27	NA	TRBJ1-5	CASSYTGVNQPQHF
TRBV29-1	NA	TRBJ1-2	CSVLSQVEGYTF
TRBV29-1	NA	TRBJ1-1	CSGRTGGGTEAFF
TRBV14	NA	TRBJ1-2	CASSLRTGGSGYTF
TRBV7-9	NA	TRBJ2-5	CASSPYQETQYF
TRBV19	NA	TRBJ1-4	CASSPYGGEKLFF
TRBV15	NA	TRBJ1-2	CATSRASYGYTF
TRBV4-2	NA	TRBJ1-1	CASSQARMNTEAFF
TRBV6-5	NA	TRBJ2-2	CASSTGTGGTGELFF
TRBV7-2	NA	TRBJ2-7	CASSLILGTSGGDEQYF
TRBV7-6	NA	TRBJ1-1	CASSLLGTGGRGNTEAFF
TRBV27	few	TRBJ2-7	CASRDNQGGSGEQYF
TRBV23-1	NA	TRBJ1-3	CASSQGPSTGNTIYF
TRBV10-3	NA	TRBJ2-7	CAISVVRDRRSYEQYF
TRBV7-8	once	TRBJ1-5	CASSLDFGGDQPQHF
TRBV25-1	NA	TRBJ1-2	CASSGGQGIWIGYTF
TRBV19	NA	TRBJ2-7	CASSPRAMGPTYEQYF
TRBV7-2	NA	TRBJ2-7	CASSLAGRGEQYF
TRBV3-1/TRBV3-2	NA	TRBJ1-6	CASSTQGEITYNSPLHF
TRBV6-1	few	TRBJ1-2	CASSEAASRRDAGYTF
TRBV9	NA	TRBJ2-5	CASSVQGVGETQYF
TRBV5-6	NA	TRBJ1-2	CASSPLTVSHGYTF
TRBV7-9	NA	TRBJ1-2	CASTDPTIRGGYTF
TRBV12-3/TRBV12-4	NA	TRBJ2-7	CASRIAGQGEQYF
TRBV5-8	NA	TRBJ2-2	CASSPGTFSTGELFF
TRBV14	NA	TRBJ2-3	CASSPGLMLLYF
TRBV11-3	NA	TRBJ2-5	CASSLGFRGQETQYF
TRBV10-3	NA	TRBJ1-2	CAISEEPALGYGYTF
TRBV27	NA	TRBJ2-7	CASSLRQSYEQYF